This T cell receptor beta chain was profiled in a study of cytomegalovirus exposure and HLA in healthy donors. General study results and limits: Later on, a genetic analysis was performed. It linked a missense variant in DCLRE1C with V- and J-gene trimming of TCR beta.

A word on this clone: As yet, its antigen is unknown.

Vbeta (60) and Jbeta (13) primers were used in the PCR. TCRdb keeps only in-frame clones here, not all; method: immunoSEQ multiplex PCR. The sample has roughly 120,000 clones, and its top ten clones hold 1%. After removal of 8 bases from V and 2 bases from J, the junction contained 5 bases not matched to a gene. From germline, CDR1 is MRHNA and CDR2 SNTAGT. The CDR3 covers 13 residues. The V gene is TRBV6-4, the J gene TRBJ1-1; 7 nucleotides line up with TRBD1. Sample: PBMCs. The TCR originated in a man aged 18 to 29 in good health and CMV-seronegative. The CDR3 DNA follows: TGTGCCAGCTCACAGGGGAGCAACACTGAAGCTTTCTTT. It translates to CASSQGSNTEAFF.